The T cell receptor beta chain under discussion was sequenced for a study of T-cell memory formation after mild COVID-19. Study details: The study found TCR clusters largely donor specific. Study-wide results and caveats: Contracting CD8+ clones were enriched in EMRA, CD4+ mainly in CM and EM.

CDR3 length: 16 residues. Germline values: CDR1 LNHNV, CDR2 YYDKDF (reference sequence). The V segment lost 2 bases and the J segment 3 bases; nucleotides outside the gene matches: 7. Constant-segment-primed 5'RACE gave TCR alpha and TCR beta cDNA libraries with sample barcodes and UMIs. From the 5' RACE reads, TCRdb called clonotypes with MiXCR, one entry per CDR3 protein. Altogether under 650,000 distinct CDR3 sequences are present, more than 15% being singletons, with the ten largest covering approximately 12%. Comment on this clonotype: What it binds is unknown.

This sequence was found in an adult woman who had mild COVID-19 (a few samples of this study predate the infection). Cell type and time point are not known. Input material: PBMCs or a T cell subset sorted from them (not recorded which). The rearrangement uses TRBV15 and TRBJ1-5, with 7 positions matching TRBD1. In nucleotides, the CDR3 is TGTGCCACCAGCAGACCCTCGACAGGGACCAATCAGCCCCAGCATTTT. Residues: CATSRPSTGTNQPQHF. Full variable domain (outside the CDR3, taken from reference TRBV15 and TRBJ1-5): DAMVIQNPRYQVTQFGKPVTLSCSQTLNHNVMYWYQQKSSQAPKLLFHYYDKDFNNEADTPDNFQSRRPNTSFCFLDIRSPGLGDTAMYLCATSRPSTGTNQPQHFGDGTRLSIL.